The 13 T cell receptor beta chains presented below share a single source sample, sequenced in a study of identical twins. TCRdb reprocessed the 5' RACE reads with MiXCR, giving one entry per CDR3 protein. This sample has around 1.7 million distinct CDR3 sequences, with about 32% found just once. The sample consisted of cord blood. These receptors all stem from a newborn girl in good health.

The V and J genes are TRBV5-1 and TRBJ2-4; 10 bases agree with TRBD2. The CDR3 extends over 17 amino acids. Trimming at V came to 3 bases and at J to 3 bases, leaving 9 bases not matched to a gene. Germline V gives CDR1 SGHRS, CDR2 YFSETQ. Here the CDR3 DNA reads TGCGCCAGCAGCTCGGCCAGCGGGGGGGCCGGCAAAAACATTCAGTACTTC. Protein product: CASSSASGGAGKNIQYF.

This chain links TRBV20-1 with TRBJ2-5; 8 nucleotides align to TRBD2. The DNA matches TRBJ2-7 better at its end, which makes the J call doubtful. CDR3 length equals 15 residues. Germline values: CDR1 DFQATT, CDR2 SNEGSKA (reference sequence). The CDR3 region is CSARLASGPPGEQYF. The CDR3 DNA is TGCAGTGCTAGATTGGCTAGCGGGCCGCCCGGCGAGCAGTACTTC.

This sequence joins TRBV5-6 and TRBJ2-1; the match to TRBD1 covers 9 bases. Per the germline V gene, CDR1 is SGHDT and CDR2 is YYEEEE. After removal of 2 bases from V and 6 bases from J, the junction contained 3 bases not matched to a gene. The length of the CDR3 is 14 residues. CDR3 DNA: TGTGCCAGCAGCTTCGGGACAGGGAGCAATGAGCAGTTCTTC. Amino acids: CASSFGTGSNEQFF. Filled out from reference TRBV5-6 and TRBJ2-1, the complete variable domain reads DAGVTQSPTHLIKTRGQQVTLRCSPKSGHDTVSWYQQALGQGPQFIFQYYEEEERQRGNFPDRFSGHQFPNYSSELNVNALLLGDSALYLCASSFGTGSNEQFFGPGTRLTVL.

This clonotype was picked up a small number of times. V usage is TRBV28 and J usage is TRBJ1-2; no clear D gene. CDR1 and CDR2 (germline): MDHEN, SYDVKM. V lost 4 bases, J lost 4 bases, and 10 bases lay in between. The CDR3 has 13 amino acids. The CDR3 reads CASSSPWGYGYTF. Written as DNA, the CDR3 is TGTGCCAGCAGTTCCCCCTGGGGCTATGGCTACACCTTC.

The V call is TRBV20-1, the J call TRBJ1-1; no firm D call. This CDR3 spans 12 amino acids. CDR1 is DFQATT and CDR2 is SNEGSKA in the germline V gene (reference sequence). V dropped 5 bases and J dropped 5 bases, with 12 bases sitting between them. The CDR3 DNA reads as TGCAGTGCTCCCCCGGGCTGGACTGAAGCTTTCTTT. Protein product: CSAPPGWTEAFF.

The count of this clonotype is one. This rearrangement joins TRBV2 to TRBJ1-5; D gene uncertain. V was pared by 1 base and J by 7 bases, with 14 bases between. This CDR3 spans 15 amino acids. From germline, CDR1 is SNHLY and CDR2 FYNNEI. DNA of the CDR3: TGTGCCAGCAGTGAAGAAGATTCGGGTATCCAGCCCCAGCATTTT. Translated, it gives CASSEEDSGIQPQHF.

There are a few counts of this clonotype. V is TRBV10-3 and J is TRBJ1-2; 8 nucleotides match TRBD1. J lost 3 bases, V lost 6 bases, and 3 bases had no gene match. The CDR3 consists of 13 residues. CDR1 and CDR2 (germline): ENHRY, SYGVKD. DNA for the CDR3: TGTGCCATCAGGGAGGGACAGGACTATGGCTACACCTTC. This codes for CAIREGQDYGYTF.

This clonotype occurred a few times. The gene calls are TRBV20-1 and TRBJ1-5, with 7 bases aligning to TRBD1. V gave up 0 bases and J gave up 0 bases; unmatched junction bases: 8. This CDR3 spans 17 amino acids. The germline gives CDR1 DFQATT, CDR2 SNEGSKA (reference sequence). In DNA form, the CDR3 reads TGCAGTGCTAGAGAGGATACAGGGGTCTATAGCAATCAGCCCCAGCATTTT. It codes for CSAREDTGVYSNQPQHF.

The rearrangement joins TRBV6-1 to TRBJ2-2; no definite D call. The CDR3 length is 16 residues. The V gene lost 1 base and the J gene lost 1 base, with 10 bases spanning the gap. Germline values: CDR1 MNHNS, CDR2 SASEGT. For the CDR3, the DNA is TGTGCCAGCAGTGAAGGCCGGGCCTTGAACACCGGGGAGCTGTTTTTT. It codes for CASSEGRALNTGELFF.

V gene TRBV6-6 combines with J gene TRBJ1-1; D unresolved. The germline V and J ends were trimmed by 2 bases and 0 bases, with 10 bases remaining between them. Looked up from germline, CDR1 is MNHNY and CDR2 is SVGAGI (reference sequence). This CDR3 has 15 residues. The CDR3 DNA follows: TGTGCCAGCAGTTACGAAGTCACAGTGAACACTGAAGCTTTCTTT. Amino acid sequence: CASSYEVTVNTEAFF.

The chain recombines TRBV21-1 with TRBJ2-1; the D call in the table, TRBD2, was not verified against the DNA. TRBV21-1 is a recognized pseudogene. This CDR3 comprises 17 residues. CDR3 sequence reads: CASSKTPLAGGLNEQFF. The CDR3 DNA is TGTGCCAGCAGCAAAACCCCTCTAGCGGGGGGGCTCAATGAGCAGTTCTTC.

This clonotype was seen more than once but under ten times. The rearrangement links TRBV25-1 to TRBJ2-2; 10 nucleotides align to TRBD2. Trimming at V came to 3 bases and at J to 1 base, leaving 5 bases not matched to a gene. CDR1 is MGHDK, CDR2 SYGVNS, per germline. The CDR3 spans 17 residues. CDR3 in DNA: TGTGCCAGCAGTGATCGCCTAGCGGGAGAGAACACCGGGGAGCTGTTTTTT. Its protein is CASSDRLAGENTGELFF.

This clonotype was observed many times. The rearrangement links TRBV3-1 to TRBJ1-2; D not certain. The germline CDR1 and CDR2 sequences are LGHDT and YNNKEL (reference sequence). V lost 1 base and J lost 2, with 5 bases in between. The CDR3 length is 13 residues. CDR3 amino acids: CASSQATNYGYTF. The CDR3 coding sequence is TGTGCCAGCAGCCAAGCTACCAACTATGGCTACACCTTC.